This T cell receptor (beta chain) is drawn from a study of blood T cell repertoires in COVID-19. Study at large: In each case, the material was cDNA or gDNA derived from T cells, B-cell-depleted T cells, or PBMCs.

V shed 7 bases and J 6 bases; nucleotides not matched to a gene: 11. CDR3 length: 15 amino acids. CDR1 LNHDA and CDR2 SQIVND come from the germline V gene (reference sequence). Per the authors' pipeline: Counts of nucleated cells, estimated from reference gene primer amplification, were obtained. Here immunoSEQ multiplex PCR was the method, and the copy in TCRdb shows in-frame clones only, minus some. V, J and clone size are those of that table, while D and trimming were read from the DNA. The top ten hold roughly 6.8% of the sample, which has approximately 390,000 clones, 85% to 90% seen once. The sequence came from a man aged 18 to 30 with active or convalescent COVID-19. V is TRBV19 and J is TRBJ2-1, with 8 bases that match TRBD2. The sample comprised peripheral blood. CDR3 amino acids: CASKAGTRGVNEQFF. The CDR3 DNA sequence: TGTGCCAGTAAAGCCGGGACTAGGGGAGTCAATGAGCAGTTCTTC.